Sequencing of this T cell receptor beta chain was carried out in a study of cytomegalovirus exposure and HLA in healthy donors. Study findings and constraints: Reportedly, fewer N-insertions than the approximately 650-donor mean appeared in an Asian-associated ancestry cluster in a later analysis.

Germline-derived CDR1 and CDR2 are SGHRS and YFSETQ. The CDR3 sequence is 15 residues long. Trimming took 0 bases from V and 2 from J, leaving 9 bases between them. To note about this clone: Its target is not known.

Both 60 Vbeta primers and 13 Jbeta primers went into the PCR. Clones were read by immunoSEQ multiplex PCR, and TCRdb kept only the in-frame ones, dropping some. Of about 190,000 clones listed, around 81% are singletons. This chain joins TRBV5-1 and TRBJ2-1; D possibly corresponds to TRBD1 (6 bases). The sequencing sample was made of PBMCs. The sequence came from a woman in her forties or fifties in good health and CMV-seropositive. The CDR3 reads CASSLVGGTYNEQFF. For the CDR3, the DNA is TGCGCCAGCAGCTTGGTAGGGGGAACCTACAATGAGCAGTTCTTC.